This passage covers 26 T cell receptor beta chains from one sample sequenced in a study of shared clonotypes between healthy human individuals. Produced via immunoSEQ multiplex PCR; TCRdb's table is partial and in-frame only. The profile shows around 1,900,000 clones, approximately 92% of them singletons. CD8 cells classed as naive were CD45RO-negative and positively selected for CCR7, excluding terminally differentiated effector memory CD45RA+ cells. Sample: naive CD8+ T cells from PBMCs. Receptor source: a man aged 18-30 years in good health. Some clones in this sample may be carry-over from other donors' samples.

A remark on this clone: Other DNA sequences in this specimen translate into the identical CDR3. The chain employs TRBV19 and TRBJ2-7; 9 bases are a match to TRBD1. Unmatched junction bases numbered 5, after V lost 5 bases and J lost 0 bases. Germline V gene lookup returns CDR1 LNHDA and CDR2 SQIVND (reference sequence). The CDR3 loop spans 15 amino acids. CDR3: CASSPGTGSSYEQYF. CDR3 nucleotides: TGTGCCAGTAGTCCAGGGACAGGGAGCTCCTACGAGCAGTACTTC.

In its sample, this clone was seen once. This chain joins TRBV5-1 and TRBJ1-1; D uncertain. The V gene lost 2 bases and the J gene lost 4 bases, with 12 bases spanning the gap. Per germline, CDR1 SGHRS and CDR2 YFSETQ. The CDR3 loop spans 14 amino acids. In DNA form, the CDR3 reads TGCGCCAGCAGCTTAACACCCGGGGTCACTGAAGCTTTCTTT. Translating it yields CASSLTPGVTEAFF.

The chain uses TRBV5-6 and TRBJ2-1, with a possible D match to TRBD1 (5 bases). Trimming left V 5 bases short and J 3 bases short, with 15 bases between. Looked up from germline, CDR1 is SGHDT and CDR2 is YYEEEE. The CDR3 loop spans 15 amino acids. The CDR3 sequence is CASSSGATFYNEQFF. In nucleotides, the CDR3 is TGTGCCAGCAGTTCTGGGGCCACCTTCTACAATGAGCAGTTCTTC.

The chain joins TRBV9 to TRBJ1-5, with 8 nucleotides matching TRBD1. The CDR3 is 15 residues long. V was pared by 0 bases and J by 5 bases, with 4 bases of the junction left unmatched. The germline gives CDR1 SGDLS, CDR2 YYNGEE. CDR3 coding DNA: TGTGCCAGCAGCGTAGGGGCAGGGGGCTATCAGCCCCAGCATTTT. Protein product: CASSVGAGGYQPQHF.

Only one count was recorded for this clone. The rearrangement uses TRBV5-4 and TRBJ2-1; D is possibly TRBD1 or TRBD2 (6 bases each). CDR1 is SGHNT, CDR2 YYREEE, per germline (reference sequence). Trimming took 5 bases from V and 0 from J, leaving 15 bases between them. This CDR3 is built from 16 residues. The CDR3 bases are TGTGCCAGCAGTTTAGGGGGACTCCGCTCCTACAATGAGCAGTTCTTC. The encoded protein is CASSLGGLRSYNEQFF.

The chain's CDR3 is CASSQGMTGGEQFF. The CDR3 DNA reads as TGTGCCAGCAGCCAAGGTATGACAGGGGGAGAGCAGTTCTTC. The rearrangement uses TRBV4-2 and TRBJ2-1, with 9 bases that match TRBD1. After removal of 1 base from V and 10 bases from J, the junction contained 5 bases not matched to a gene. The germline V gene encodes CDR1 LGHNA and CDR2 YNFKEQ. CDR3 length: 14 residues.

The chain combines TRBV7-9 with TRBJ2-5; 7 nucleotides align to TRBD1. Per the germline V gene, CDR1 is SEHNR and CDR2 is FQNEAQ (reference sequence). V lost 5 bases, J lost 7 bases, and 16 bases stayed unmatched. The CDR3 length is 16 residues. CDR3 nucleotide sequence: TGTGCCAGCAGCGGACACAGGGGACCCAGTCCCGGGACCCAGTACTTC. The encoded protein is CASSGHRGPSPGTQYF.

As DNA, the CDR3 is TGTGCCTCAGGGCCGGGCACTGAAGCTTTCTTT. Protein sequence: CASGPGTEAFF. The genes are TRBV10-3 and TRBJ1-1; tentatively, D is TRBD1 (5 bases). This CDR3 region has 11 residues. V lost 11 bases and J lost 4, with 11 bases in between. Germline V gene sequence: CDR1 ENHRY, CDR2 SYGVKD.

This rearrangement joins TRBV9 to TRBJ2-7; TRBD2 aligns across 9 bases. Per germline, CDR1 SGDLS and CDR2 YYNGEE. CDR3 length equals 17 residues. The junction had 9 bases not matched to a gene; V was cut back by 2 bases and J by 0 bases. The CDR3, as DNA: TGTGCCAGCAGCGTGGGCCTAGCGGGGACCTTCTCCTACGAGCAGTACTTC. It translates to CASSVGLAGTFSYEQYF.

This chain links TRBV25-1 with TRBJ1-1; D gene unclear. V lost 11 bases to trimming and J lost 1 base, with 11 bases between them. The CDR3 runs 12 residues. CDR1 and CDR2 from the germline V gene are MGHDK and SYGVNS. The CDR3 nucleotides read TGTGCCTCAACTTGGGGGAACACTGAAGCTTTCTTT. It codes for CASTWGNTEAFF. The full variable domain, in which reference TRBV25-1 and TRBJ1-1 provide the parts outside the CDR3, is EADIYQTPRYLVIGTGKKITLECSQTMGHDKMYWYQQDPGMELHLIHYSYGVNSTEKGDLSSESTVSRIRTEHFPLTLESARPSHTSQYLCASTWGNTEAFFGQGTRLTVV.

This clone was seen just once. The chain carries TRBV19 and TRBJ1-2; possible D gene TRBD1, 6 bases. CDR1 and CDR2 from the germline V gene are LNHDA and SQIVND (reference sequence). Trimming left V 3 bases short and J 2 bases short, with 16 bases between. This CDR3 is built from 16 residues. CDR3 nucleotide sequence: TGTGCCAGTAGTATGGACCGGACAGTGGGGAACTATGGCTACACCTTC. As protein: CASSMDRTVGNYGYTF.

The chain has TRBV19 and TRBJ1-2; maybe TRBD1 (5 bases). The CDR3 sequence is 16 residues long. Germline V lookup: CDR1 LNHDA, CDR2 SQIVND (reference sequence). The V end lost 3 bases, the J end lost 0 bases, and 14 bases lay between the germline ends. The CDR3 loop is CASSMGVGAPNYGYTF. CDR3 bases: TGTGCCAGTAGTATGGGGGTTGGCGCTCCTAACTATGGCTACACCTTC.

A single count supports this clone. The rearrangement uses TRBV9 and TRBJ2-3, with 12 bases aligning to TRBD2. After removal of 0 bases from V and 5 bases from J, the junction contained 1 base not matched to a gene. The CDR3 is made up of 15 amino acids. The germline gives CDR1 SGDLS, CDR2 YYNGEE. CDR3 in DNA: TGTGCCAGCAGCGTAGAGGGACTAGCGGGAGATACGCAGTATTTT. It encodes CASSVEGLAGDTQYF.

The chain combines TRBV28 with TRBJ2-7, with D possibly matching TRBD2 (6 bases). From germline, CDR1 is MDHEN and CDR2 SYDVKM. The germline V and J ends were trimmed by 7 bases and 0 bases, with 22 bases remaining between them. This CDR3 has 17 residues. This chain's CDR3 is CASTRGLWGEGSYEQYF. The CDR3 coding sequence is TGTGCCAGCACCCGGGGTCTATGGGGGGAAGGCTCCTACGAGCAGTACTTC. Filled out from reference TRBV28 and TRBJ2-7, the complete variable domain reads DVKVTQSSRYLVKRTGEKVFLECVQDMDHENMFWYRQDPGLGLRLIYFSYDVKMKEKGDIPEGYSVSREKKERFSLILESASTNQTSMYLCASTRGLWGEGSYEQYFGPGTRLTVT.

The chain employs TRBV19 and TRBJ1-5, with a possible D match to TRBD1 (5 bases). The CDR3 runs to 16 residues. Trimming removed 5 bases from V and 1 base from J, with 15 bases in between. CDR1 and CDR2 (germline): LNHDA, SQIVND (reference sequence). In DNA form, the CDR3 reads TGTGCCAGTAGTCTGGGACTCGGTTTGAGCAATCAGCCCCAGCATTTT. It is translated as CASSLGLGLSNQPQHF.

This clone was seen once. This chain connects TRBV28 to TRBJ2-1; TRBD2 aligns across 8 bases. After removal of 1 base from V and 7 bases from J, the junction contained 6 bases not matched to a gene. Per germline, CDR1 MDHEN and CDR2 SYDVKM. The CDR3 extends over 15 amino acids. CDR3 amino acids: CASSLLTGGGNEQFF. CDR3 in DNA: TGTGCCAGCAGTTTATTGACGGGAGGGGGGAATGAGCAGTTCTTC.

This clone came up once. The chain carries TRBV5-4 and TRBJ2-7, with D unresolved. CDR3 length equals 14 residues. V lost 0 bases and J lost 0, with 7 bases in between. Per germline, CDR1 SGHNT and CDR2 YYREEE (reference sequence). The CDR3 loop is CASSLGPISYEQYF. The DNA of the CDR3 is TGTGCCAGCAGCTTGGGGCCGATCTCCTACGAGCAGTACTTC. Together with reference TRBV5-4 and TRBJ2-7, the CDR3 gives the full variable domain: ETGVTQSPTHLIKTRGQQVTLRCSSQSGHNTVSWYQQALGQGPQFIFQYYREEENGRGNFPPRFSGLQFPNYSSELNVNALELDDSALYLCASSLGPISYEQYFGPGTRLTVT.

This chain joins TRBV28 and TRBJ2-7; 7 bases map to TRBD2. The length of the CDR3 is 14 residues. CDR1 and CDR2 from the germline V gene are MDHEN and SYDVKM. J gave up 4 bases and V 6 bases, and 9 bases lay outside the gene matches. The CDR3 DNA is TGTGCCAGCAGGGACACTAGCGACTCTTACGAGCAGTACTTC. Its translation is CASRDTSDSYEQYF.

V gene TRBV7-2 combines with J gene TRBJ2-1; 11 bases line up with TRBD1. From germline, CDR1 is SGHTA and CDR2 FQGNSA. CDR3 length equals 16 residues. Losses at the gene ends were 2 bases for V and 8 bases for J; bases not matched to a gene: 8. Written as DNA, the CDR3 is TGTGCCAGCAGCTTAAAAGGACAGGGGGCCCGCTATGAGCAGTTCTTC. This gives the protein CASSLKGQGARYEQFF.

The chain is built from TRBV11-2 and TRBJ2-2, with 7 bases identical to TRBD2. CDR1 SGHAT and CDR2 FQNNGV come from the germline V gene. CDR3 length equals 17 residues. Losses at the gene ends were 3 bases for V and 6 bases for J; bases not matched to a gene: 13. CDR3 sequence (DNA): TGTGCCAGCAGCTTCCCCCCGTACGCGGGAGAAGCCGGGGAGCTGTTTTTT. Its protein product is CASSFPPYAGEAGELFF.

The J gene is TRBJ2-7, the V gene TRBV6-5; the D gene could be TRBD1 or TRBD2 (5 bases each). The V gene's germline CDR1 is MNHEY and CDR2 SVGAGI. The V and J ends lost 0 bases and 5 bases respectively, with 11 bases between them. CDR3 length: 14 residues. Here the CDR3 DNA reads TGTGCCAGCAGTTACTCGAGGGGTTCGGACGAGCAGTACTTC. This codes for CASSYSRGSDEQYF.

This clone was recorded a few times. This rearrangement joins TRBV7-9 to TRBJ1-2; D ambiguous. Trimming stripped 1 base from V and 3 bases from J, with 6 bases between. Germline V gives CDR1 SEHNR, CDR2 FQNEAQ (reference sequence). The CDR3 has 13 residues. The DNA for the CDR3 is TGTGCCAGCAGCTTAGTTCCAGACTATGGCTACACCTTC. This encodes CASSLVPDYGYTF.

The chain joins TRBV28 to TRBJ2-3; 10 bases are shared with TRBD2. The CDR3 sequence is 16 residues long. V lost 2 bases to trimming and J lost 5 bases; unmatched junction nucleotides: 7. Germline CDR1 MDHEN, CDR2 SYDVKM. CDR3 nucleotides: TGTGCCAGCAGTTTAGGGGCTAGCGGGAGTAGAGATACGCAGTATTTT. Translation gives CASSLGASGSRDTQYF.

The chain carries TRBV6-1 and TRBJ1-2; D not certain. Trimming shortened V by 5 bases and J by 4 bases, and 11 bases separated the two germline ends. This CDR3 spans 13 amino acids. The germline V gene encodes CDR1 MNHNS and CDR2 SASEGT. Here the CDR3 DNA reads TGTGCCAGCAGTTTTCGGACGGCCTATGGCTACACCTTC. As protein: CASSFRTAYGYTF.

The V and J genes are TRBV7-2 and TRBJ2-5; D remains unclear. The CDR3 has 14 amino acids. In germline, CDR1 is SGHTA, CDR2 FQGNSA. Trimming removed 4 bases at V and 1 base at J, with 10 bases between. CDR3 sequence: CASSSRLGQETQYF. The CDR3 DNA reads TGTGCCAGCAGCTCCCGGTTAGGCCAAGAGACCCAGTACTTC.

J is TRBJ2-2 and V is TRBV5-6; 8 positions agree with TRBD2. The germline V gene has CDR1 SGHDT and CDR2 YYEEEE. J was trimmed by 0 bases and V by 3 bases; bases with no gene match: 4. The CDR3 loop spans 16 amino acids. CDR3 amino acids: CASSSTSGANTGELFF. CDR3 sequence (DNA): TGTGCCAGCAGCTCTACTAGCGGAGCGAACACCGGGGAGCTGTTTTTT.